Given below is one T cell receptor beta chain in context. Its antigen is currently not known. An end of the junction differs from the germline gene, which may be a read error. This sample was included in a study of CD8+ T cells in alopecia areata (dated by TCRdb to about 2018). As for the study more broadly: The treated patients, all with moderate-to-severe alopecia areata, were enrolled in an open-label pilot trial of oral tofacitinib given at 5 to 10 mg twice daily. Tofacitinib-treated patients had biopsies at baseline and at 4 and 24 weeks of treatment, with a later scalp biopsy in several patients. RNA was obtained with the PAXgene miRNA kit for fixed scalp, the miRNeasy kit for PBMCs, and the RNeasy kit for mouse skin. Scalp clonality was compared across normal scalp (n=4), patchy alopecia areata scalp (n=8), and alopecia totalis/universalis scalp (n=8). To study T cell clonal expansion in alopecia areata, the researchers applied high-throughput TCRbeta sequencing to both the C3H/HeJ mouse model and human patients. For the treated patients, the SALT score, which quantifies what percentage of scalp surface area is affected, served as the measure of disease severity. Scalp tissue and sorted CD4+ and CD8+ peripheral blood T cells from patchy and totalis/universalis alopecia areata patients and from healthy controls were covered by human TCRbeta sequencing. Patients received tofacitinib for 6 to 18 months and were then followed off drug for 6 months to check for delayed response and recurrence. TCRbeta CDR3 regions were amplified by immunoSEQ multiplex PCR with 35 Vbeta forward and 13 Jbeta reverse primers.

Receptor libraries were prepared by the immunoSEQ multiplex PCR assay. To provide template for TCR sequencing, every sample had RNA extracted and reverse transcribed into cDNA. First-strand cDNA was synthesized with SuperScript III using a 2:1 mix of oligo-dT and random hexamers. A synthetic immune receptor repertoire was used to gauge amplification bias, and whatever bias remained was removed computationally. In the source study's methods: Raw reads were preprocessed for error removal, and CDR3 was defined according to IMGT conventions as running from the conserved cysteine to phenylalanine. Clonality was calculated as 1 minus Shannon entropy normalized by log2 of the number of productive unique TCRs. Scalp TCRbeta sequences were cross-referenced with sorted blood CD4 and CD8 repertoires so that the CD4 or CD8 identity of scalp clones could be inferred. The immuneACCESS repertoire file appears here via TCRdb, limited to in-frame rearrangements. These files lack a portion of the clones; in checked studies, under half of the deficit traces to unresolved V genes, and the cause of the others is not known. The D gene and trimming were derived from the DNA, and the V and J assignments and clone size from that table. The sample profile shows about 180,000 clones; 53% of them were found once. The ten largest clones add up to 11% of the sample.

The CDR3 contains 14 residues, cysteine and phenylalanine counted. The kept DNA is CDR3 alone, 42 bases in frame from the first base. Reading the germline V gene (reference sequence) gives CDR1 SEHNR and CDR2 FQNEAQ. Results and caveats for the whole study, not just this receptor: Resident alphabeta T cells in normal human skin are also sequenced, complicating scalp TCR repertoire analysis, unlike mouse skin dominated by gammadelta T cells. Shared TCR sequences between patients were less evident than in mice, which may be partly attributable to HLA diversity in the patient population. With tofacitinib, both scalp clonality and the number of expanded CD8+ clones among the top 100 scalp clones went down significantly. Many expanded lesional clones persisted in scalp and blood during tofacitinib treatment, which may partly explain relapse after stopping treatment. Because the treated cohort was small and had just a single nonresponder, larger studies are needed to establish links between baseline CD8+ expansion and response. Compared with normal scalp, lesional scalp had higher clonality and more expanded CD8+ clones, particularly in alopecia totalis/universalis, a pattern that suggests antigenic drive.

The sample's time point, from its label and the paper: about 25 weeks on oral tofacitinib. Per the publication, the treatment or condition label means: oral pan-JAK inhibitor, 5-10 mg twice daily. Lesional scalp punch biopsies and peripheral blood were obtained from alopecia areata patients. After PBMCs were isolated by density centrifugation and stained for CD3, CD4 and CD8, a FACSAria was used to sort CD4+ and CD8+ T cells. The sequence joins TRBV7-9 to TRBJ1-1; no confident D gene assignment can be made. The source of this sequence is a human donor with alopecia areata. Sequenced material: CD8+ T cells sorted from blood, taken at week 24, from a patient treated with tofacitinib. Here is the DNA: TGTGCCAACAGCTCCTCCATCATGAACACTGAAGCTTTCTTT. Its protein product is CANSSSIMNTEAFF. Reference TRBV7-9 and TRBJ1-1 proteins supply the regions before and after the CDR3; the full variable domain is: DTGVSQNPRHKITKRGQNVTFRCDPISEHNRLYWYRQTLGQGPEFLTYFQNEAQLEKSRLLSDRFSAERPKGSFSTLEIQRTEQGDSAMYLCANSSSIMNTEAFFGQGTRLTVV.